The rows below give T cell receptor beta chains drawn from one sample of a study of T cells in localized non-small cell lung cancer. Clones were read by immunoSEQ multiplex PCR, and TCRdb kept only the in-frame ones, dropping some. The sample has about 19,000 clones, 90% to 95% seen once. Sequences were derived from peripheral blood, sampled before any cancer treatment. These receptors were obtained from a male donor aged 60 or over with stage I squamous cell lung carcinoma. CDR3s include the opening cysteine and the closing phenylalanine or tryptophan. The D gene is left open where the match is weak. Size is stated for part of the rows, as once, few or many counts, or as a class when the clone is expanded.

cdr3_nt: TGTGCCTGGAGTGTACTCGTAAGTGGGAATTCACCCCTCCACTTT; cdr3_aa: CAWSVLVSGNSPLHF; d_call: NA; v_call: TRBV30; clone_size: NA; j_call: TRBJ1-6
cdr3_nt: TGTGCCAGCAGCCCAGGACTACCCCAAGAGACCCAGTACTTC; cdr3_aa: CASSPGLPQETQYF; d_call: NA; v_call: TRBV7-3; clone_size: NA; j_call: TRBJ2-5
cdr3_nt: TGTGCCAGCAGTTCGTGGAATGAGCAGTTCTTC; cdr3_aa: CASSSWNEQFF; d_call: NA; v_call: TRBV28; clone_size: once; j_call: TRBJ2-1
cdr3_nt: TGTGCCAGTAGTTCGGGGGCACTTGGGTATGGCTACACCTTC; cdr3_aa: CASSSGALGYGYTF; d_call: NA; v_call: TRBV19; clone_size: NA; j_call: TRBJ1-2
cdr3_nt: TGTGCCAGTAGTATGGATGGGTTGGTTTGGGAGACCCAGTACTTC; cdr3_aa: CASSMDGLVWETQYF; d_call: NA; v_call: TRBV19; clone_size: NA; j_call: TRBJ2-5
cdr3_nt: TGTGCCAGCAGTTTATGGGCGGGAGGGAACACCGGGGAGCTGTTTTTT; cdr3_aa: CASSLWAGGNTGELFF; d_call: TRBD2; v_call: TRBV27; clone_size: NA; j_call: TRBJ2-2
cdr3_nt: TGTGCCAGCAGCCCTCCATTTCGACTAGCGGGGTCCTACAATGAGCAGTTCTTC; cdr3_aa: CASSPPFRLAGSYNEQFF; d_call: TRBD2; v_call: TRBV7-9; clone_size: few; j_call: TRBJ2-1
cdr3_nt: TGTGCCAGCAGCTCCCGGACTAGCGGGGGGGAGACCCAGTACTTC; cdr3_aa: CASSSRTSGGETQYF; d_call: TRBD2; v_call: TRBV11-2; clone_size: NA; j_call: TRBJ2-5
cdr3_nt: TGTGCCAGCGGAACAGTAAATACTAACTATGGCTACACCTTC; cdr3_aa: CASGTVNTNYGYTF; d_call: NA; v_call: TRBV27; clone_size: NA; j_call: TRBJ1-2
cdr3_nt: TGTGCCAGCAGCGTAGGGGACGGACACGGGGAGCTGTTTTTT; cdr3_aa: CASSVGDGHGELFF; d_call: NA; v_call: TRBV9; clone_size: NA; j_call: TRBJ2-2
cdr3_nt: TGCAGCGTTGTTAGGAACAATGAGCAGTTCTTC; cdr3_aa: CSVVRNNEQFF; d_call: NA; v_call: TRBV29-1; clone_size: NA; j_call: TRBJ2-1
cdr3_nt: TGCAGCGCTCGATCAGGGGGGAGCAATCAGCCCCAGCATTTT; cdr3_aa: CSARSGGSNQPQHF; d_call: TRBD1; v_call: TRBV29-1; clone_size: once; j_call: TRBJ1-5
cdr3_nt: TGTGCCAGTAGTATCGACAGGGCAGGGAATGAAAAACTGTTTTTT; cdr3_aa: CASSIDRAGNEKLFF; d_call: TRBD1; v_call: TRBV19; clone_size: NA; j_call: TRBJ1-4
cdr3_nt: TGTGCCAGTGGCGGACAGTCTAATGAAAAACTGTTTTTT; cdr3_aa: CASGGQSNEKLFF; d_call: NA; v_call: TRBV7-9; clone_size: NA; j_call: TRBJ1-4
cdr3_nt: TGTGCCAGCGTCTACCCAGGGGGCTACATTCAGTACTTC; cdr3_aa: CASVYPGGYIQYF; d_call: TRBD1; v_call: TRBV6-1; clone_size: NA; j_call: TRBJ2-4
cdr3_nt: TGTGCCAGCAGTACATCCACAGATACGCAGTATTTT; cdr3_aa: CASSTSTDTQYF; d_call: NA; v_call: TRBV28; clone_size: NA; j_call: TRBJ2-3